The sequence of this T cell receptor beta chain was determined in a study of blood T cell repertoires in COVID-19. About the study: Samples of COVID-19 (acute and convalescent) were obtained from the United States, Italy and Spain. T cells, B-cell-depleted T cells, or PBMCs provided the cDNA or gDNA that served as material.

CDR3 length: 16 residues. J gave up 4 bases and V 2 bases, and 9 bases lay outside the gene matches. CDR1 MDHEN and CDR2 SYDVKM come from the germline V gene. Per the authors' pipeline: Reference gene primers were amplified, and this amplification served to estimate nucleated cell counts. Produced via immunoSEQ multiplex PCR; TCRdb's table is partial and in-frame only. The V and J calls and clone size were taken over from that table, and D and trimming were inferred from the DNA. Of fewer than 120,000 clones in the sample, approximately 79% were seen once. The receptor's source is a woman older than 75 with active or convalescent COVID-19. V usage is TRBV28 and J usage is TRBJ2-3; 7 bases fit TRBD2. The specimen was peripheral blood. The CDR3 sequence: CASSLPTSNPADTQYF. In DNA form, the CDR3 reads TGTGCCAGCAGTTTACCGACTAGCAACCCCGCAGATACGCAGTATTTT. The variable domain in full, completed from reference TRBV28 and TRBJ2-3, reads DVKVTQSSRYLVKRTGEKVFLECVQDMDHENMFWYRQDPGLGLRLIYFSYDVKMKEKGDIPEGYSVSREKKERFSLILESASTNQTSMYLCASSLPTSNPADTQYFGPGTRLTVL.